This is a list of T cell receptor beta chains from one sample in a study of beta chain features in type 1 diabetes. The protocol was immunoSEQ multiplex PCR, while the TCRdb copy is restricted to in-frame clones and leaves out a portion. This sample has roughly 450,000 clones, with about 15% found just once. The sample consisted of naive CD4+ T cells from blood. The receptor source for this set is a man aged 25-45 years in good health. CDR3s include the opening cysteine and the closing phenylalanine or tryptophan. The order of the fields is clone size, J gene, V gene, D gene, CDR3 DNA, CDR3 protein. A D gene is named only where the DNA matches it firmly. A row's size may be missing; if present it is once, few, many or a size class.

-,TRBJ2-6,TRBV6-1,-,TGTGCCAGCAGTGTACTGATAGGACAGACCTCTGGGGCCAACGTCCTGACTTTC,CASSVLIGQTSGANVLTF
many,TRBJ2-7,TRBV13,-,TGTGCCAGCAGCTTTCGCTCCCCGACCCGCGAGCAGTACTTC,CASSFRSPTREQYF
-,TRBJ1-4,TRBV30,-,TGTGCCTGGAGTGACTACGTATTAACAACTAATGAAAAACTGTTTTTT,CAWSDYVLTTNEKLFF
-,TRBJ2-2,TRBV27,-,TGTGCCAGCAGTACCCCGTTGGGAACCGGGGAGCTGTTTTTT,CASSTPLGTGELFF
-,TRBJ2-3,TRBV9,TRBD2,TGTGCCAGCAGCGCCCAGAGCGGGGGCACAGATACGCAGTATTTT,CASSAQSGGTDTQYF
-,TRBJ2-5,TRBV5-1,-,TGCGCCAGCAGCTCCCCCGGGTCCCAAGAGACCCAGTACTTC,CASSSPGSQETQYF
-,TRBJ2-1,TRBV27,-,TGTGCCACAAGTAGGGGGAACTACAATGAGCAGTTCTTC,CATSRGNYNEQFF
few,TRBJ2-3,TRBV6-5,-,TGTGCCAGCAGTTGGGGAGAAAGCACAGATACGCAGTATTTT,CASSWGESTDTQYF
-,TRBJ1-5,TRBV7-6,-,TGTGCCAGCAGCTATCAGAGCAATCAGCCCCAGCATTTT,CASSYQSNQPQHF
few,TRBJ2-1,TRBV27,-,TGTGCCAGCAGGAGAGGGTCCCTCACCTACAATGAGCAGTTCTTC,CASRRGSLTYNEQFF
-,TRBJ1-5,TRBV29-1,TRBD1,TGCAGCGTCGGGACAGGGAATAATCAGCCCCAGCATTTT,CSVGTGNNQPQHF
-,TRBJ1-2,TRBV7-6,TRBD1,TGTGCCAGCAGCTTAGCCGCGACAGGGCCAAACTATGGCTACACCTTC,CASSLAATGPNYGYTF
few,TRBJ2-3,TRBV7-3,TRBD2,TGTGCCAGCAGACCGGGACTAGCGGGTGGTACAGATACGCAGTATTTT,CASRPGLAGGTDTQYF
-,TRBJ1-1,TRBV30,TRBD1,TGTGCCTGGAGCCAGGGACAGGGGGCTAAGAACACTGAAGCTTTCTTT,CAWSQGQGAKNTEAFF
few,TRBJ1-1,TRBV7-9,-,TGTGCCAGCAGCTCGGGAGGCATTTTGGGGCGGAACACTGAAGCTTTCTTT,CASSSGGILGRNTEAFF
-,TRBJ1-1,TRBV30,TRBD1,TGTGCCTGGAGAAGGACAGGGGGCACTGAAGCTTTCTTT,CAWRRTGGTEAFF
-,TRBJ2-3,TRBV11-2,TRBD1,TGTGCCAGCAGCATTGGACAGGGGCGGACAGATACGCAGTATTTT,CASSIGQGRTDTQYF
few,TRBJ2-2,TRBV5-4,-,TGTGCCAGCAGCTCGATCAACAGGGTCACCGGGGAGCTGTTTTTT,CASSSINRVTGELFF
many,TRBJ2-3,TRBV13,TRBD2,TGTGCCAGCAGCTTGGGACTAGCGGGCACAGATACGCAGTATTTT,CASSLGLAGTDTQYF
few,TRBJ1-5,TRBV7-2,-,TGTGCCAGCAGCCAGGGCGGTGGGCCCCAGCATTTT,CASSQGGGPQHF
-,TRBJ2-3,TRBV7-3,-,TGTGCCAGCAGCTTGGAGGGGACAGATACGCAGTATTTT,CASSLEGTDTQYF
-,TRBJ1-1,TRBV29-1,TRBD1,TGCAGCGTCAAGGGACAGAGGAACACTGAAGCTTTCTTT,CSVKGQRNTEAFF
-,TRBJ2-7,TRBV9,-,TGTGCCAGCAGCGTAGGGTGGCAGGGAAGCTCCTACGAGCAGTACTTC,CASSVGWQGSSYEQYF
once,TRBJ2-7,TRBV27,-,TGTGCCAGCAGCCGCCAATATTCCGACAGAGCCTACGAGCAGTACTTC,CASSRQYSDRAYEQYF
-,TRBJ2-2,TRBV19,-,TGTGCCAGTAGTATGAATCCGTGGACCGGGGAGCTGTTTTTT,CASSMNPWTGELFF
-,TRBJ2-7,TRBV5-1,-,TGCGCCAGCAGAGACGTCGGCGAGCAGTACTTC,CASRDVGEQYF
-,TRBJ2-3,TRBV7-8,TRBD2,TGTGCCAGCAGCTTCCTACTAGCGGGAGAGCTCCCAAGCACAGATACGCAGTATTTT,CASSFLLAGELPSTDTQYF
few,TRBJ2-2,TRBV20-1,-,TGCAGTGCCCGCTCGGGGGAGCTGTTTTTT,CSARSGELFF
few,TRBJ2-7,TRBV10-2,TRBD2,TGCGCCAGTGGACTAGCCGATTACGAGCAGTACTTC,CASGLADYEQYF
-,TRBJ2-3,TRBV28,TRBD1,TGTGCCAGCAGAGGCGGACAGGGTGTCACAGATACGCAGTATTTT,CASRGGQGVTDTQYF
-,TRBJ1-2,TRBV7-2,TRBD1,TGTGCCAGCAGCGCTCACAGGGGGCCGCGGTATGGCTACACCTTC,CASSAHRGPRYGYTF
few,TRBJ2-3,TRBV30,-,TGTGCCTGGAGTGTTGAGATAGTCACAGATACGCAGTATTTT,CAWSVEIVTDTQYF
-,TRBJ1-2,TRBV7-2,-,TGTGCCAGCAGCTTAGCACAGAGCTATGGCTACACCTTC,CASSLAQSYGYTF
few,TRBJ2-2,TRBV7-9,-,TGTGCCAGCAGCCCGAGTGTACTTAACACCGGGGAGCTGTTTTTT,CASSPSVLNTGELFF
-,TRBJ2-5,TRBV15,TRBD2,TGTGCCACCAGCTCCCAGCGGGGGCCGGGGACCCAGTACTTC,CATSSQRGPGTQYF
-,TRBJ2-7,TRBV18,-,TGTGCCAGCTCAACTCAACAGGGAGCAGGGTACGAGCAGTACTTC,CASSTQQGAGYEQYF
few,TRBJ1-1,TRBV7-2,-,TGTGCCAGCAGCTTAGCGCAAGCGGGGACTGAAGCTTTCTTT,CASSLAQAGTEAFF
-,TRBJ2-5,TRBV6-1,-,TGTGCCAGCAGTAACTCGAGAGGGGAGACCCAGTACTTC,CASSNSRGETQYF
few,TRBJ2-1,TRBV11-2,-,TGTGCCAGCAAGACCCTAGCGAATTCCTACAATGAGCAGTTCTTC,CASKTLANSYNEQFF
few,TRBJ2-1,TRBV5-4,-,TGTGCCAGCAGCGGATTAGATGGCCACAATGAGCAGTTCTTC,CASSGLDGHNEQFF
few,TRBJ2-5,TRBV2,-,TGTGCCAGCAGGGAGTACCAAGAGACCCAGTACTTC,CASREYQETQYF
-,TRBJ2-1,TRBV11-1,-,TGTGCCAGCAGCTTCCCAGAGGGCCTGTCCTACAATGAGCAGTTCTTC,CASSFPEGLSYNEQFF